This T cell receptor beta chain was identified in a study of blood T cell repertoires in COVID-19. Across the study: Samples representing acute and convalescent COVID-19 were sourced from the United States, Italy and Spain.

Participant age was roughly 18 to 90 years, and participants resided in fewer than 25 US areas. In the original workflow: By means of reference gene primer amplification, nucleated cell counts were estimated. Sequencing used immunoSEQ multiplex PCR; TCRdb keeps in-frame clones, though not all of them. From that table come the V and J calls and clone size; the DNA was used to work out D and trimming. Of just over 300,000 clones listed, around nine tenths are singletons. Per germline, CDR1 SEHNR and CDR2 FQNEAQ (reference sequence). This CDR3 spans 14 amino acids. V was pared by 7 bases and J by 2 bases, with 13 bases between.

Sequencing used PBMCs or T cells enriched from blood (not recorded which). The chain couples TRBV7-9 to TRBJ2-3; no definite D call. This TCR derives from a middle-aged woman who had recovered from COVID-19. The CDR3 coding sequence is TGTGCCAGCATGACTCTTCAATCCACAGATACGCAGTATTTT. Its translation is CASMTLQSTDTQYF.